These T cell receptor beta chains were read from a single sample in a study of beta chain features in type 1 diabetes. The repertoire was sequenced with immunoSEQ multiplex PCR; TCRdb's copy has only in-frame clones and lacks some. The sample holds over 650,000 clones, about an eighth seen once. The sequenced material came from naive CD4+ T cells from blood. The receptor source for this set is a man between 18 and 29 years old with type 1 diabetes. The CDR3 runs from the conserved cysteine through the conserved F or W. Not every row has a clone size; where given, it reads once, few, many or a size class.

clone_size	v_call	cdr3_aa
.	TRBV5-6	CASSLNRNQPQHF
.	TRBV19	CATRTRLDEQYF
.	TRBV14	CASSQDSAANTEAFF
.	TRBV6-5	CASSYSAEGYNEQFF
.	TRBV30	CALPGRANTGELFF
few	TRBV7-2	CASTEQAGGVQETQYF
few	TRBV30	CAWSLGRRSPLHF
few	TRBV4-3	CASSQDRRGMEQYF
once	TRBV7-9	CASSLGGTETQYF
few	TRBV30	CAWSAGQSTNEKLFF
few	TRBV18	CASSPPGDRGHEQYF
.	TRBV5-1	CASSFDGSGGELFF
.	TRBV29-1	CSARSIATEAFF
few	TRBV6-5	CASSYDRGNYGYTF
few	TRBV28	CASSRAYEQYF
.	TRBV15	CATSREGLAPGELFF
few	TRBV11-2	CASSLGGSYNEQFF
.	TRBV10-3	CAISAGAYNSGANVLTF
few	TRBV27	CASSSLAGGPYEQYF
few	TRBV7-6	CASSLLPGANVLTF
.	TRBV12-5	CASLQGGYTGELFF
.	TRBV12-5	CASGRTGSQETQYF
few	TRBV4-2	CASSTGFRPYEQYF
.	TRBV7-9	CASSSTTASSYEQYF
few	TRBV5-4	CASSFSLAETQYF
few	TRBV30	CAWSVLQAGYTF
few	TRBV7-3	CASSPTGGPISSYNEQFF
.	TRBV29-1	CSVVGGTDTQYF
.	TRBV9	CASSATPSALPDTQYF
.	TRBV18	CASSPGQGSYEQYF
.	TRBV28	CASSTPGQGNYGYTF
.	TRBV29-1	CSVNRDTEAFF
.	TRBV30	CAWNPWTGVGGNQPQHF
few	TRBV9	CASSVDTYNEQFF
.	TRBV6-5	CASTGTSPDTQYF
.	TRBV19	CASSTLSSEQFF
few	TRBV4-1	CASSQDWASGEIGEQFF
few	TRBV29-1	CSVAGIGTGQQPQHF
few	TRBV5-1	CASSLVAAGELFF
.	TRBV10-1	CAKKVVVSYNEQFF
few	TRBV12-5	CASGSRISPLGGYTF
.	TRBV7-2	CASSLVRMDGYTF
.	TRBV6-5	CASSYSTTGGSYGYTF
few	TRBV9	CASSVATRHNEQFF
few	TRBV5-4	CASSVGQGPNEKLFF
.	TRBV4-2	CASSRLAGLTPDTQYF
.	TRBV9	CASSVATSGGYNEQFF
.	TRBV7-7	CARAPLHF
few	TRBV6-7	CASNLGTDTQYF
.	TRBV5-1	CASSSDRRETQYF
.	TRBV6-1	CASPGQGSDTQYF
.	TRBV14	CASSQLTGSYNEQFF
.	TRBV7-2	CASSTRDRGRETQYF
.	TRBV7-8	CASSLRPTSYEQYF
once	TRBV5-6	CASSFWGSADTQYF
.	TRBV7-2	CASSLVGARSSYEQYF
few	TRBV5-4	CASSWTVENEQFF
.	TRBV29-1	CSVEGTGGLYEQYF
few	TRBV2	CASRAAEYSNQPQHF
few	TRBV28	CASSLSRELFF